What follows is one T cell receptor (beta chain) and its context. Profiling relied on immunoSEQ multiplex PCR, and the TCRdb table lists in-frame clones only, not all of them. The data show some 240,000 clones, around 84% seen once. These data come from a study of blood T cell repertoires in COVID-19. At the level of the study: T cells, B-cell-depleted T cells, or PBMCs provided the cDNA or gDNA that served as material.

Trimming cost V 7 bases and J 6 bases; bases outside gene matches: 7. This CDR3 has 14 residues. Germline V gene data show CDR1 as SNHLY and CDR2 as FYNNEI. The receptor was isolated from a woman in her thirties or forties who had recovered from COVID-19. The sequenced sample consisted of peripheral blood. The V call is TRBV2, the J call TRBJ2-1; 9 bases align to TRBD2. The CDR3 sequence is CASMGGGAGNEQFF. CDR3 sequence (DNA): TGTGCCAGCATGGGCGGGGGGGCCGGCAATGAGCAGTTCTTC.